This TCR beta chain emerged from a study of blood T cells in healthy people across ages. Study-wide results and caveats: TCR beta diversity tracked closely with naive T cell percentage. Aged donors had fewer naive CD4+ cells and lower diversity than long-lived donors. Diversity of TCR beta per million T cells declined in a roughly linear way with age.

It was with a sample-barcoded 5' primer and a J-beta primer mix that a second PCR of roughly 6 to 12 cycles was run. TCRdb fed the 5' RACE reads into MiXCR, producing one record per CDR3 protein. The sample records around 990,000 distinct CDR3 sequences, about 25% being singletons. Per germline, CDR1 LGHDT and CDR2 YNNKEL (reference sequence). The CDR3 is 14 residues long. About this clonotype: As yet, its antigen is unknown. One end of the junction varies from germline; a read error may be responsible.

The same sample was also used in a study of T cells of mothers and their children.

The sample was blood. The genes are TRBV3-1 and TRBJ1-1, with a possible D match to TRBD1 (5 bases). The receptor was isolated from a girl aged 2-15 years in good health. The CDR3 region has the DNA TGTGCCAGCGGCCAAGTTGAGGGGATAACTGAAGCTTTCTTT. Translated: CASGQVEGITEAFF.